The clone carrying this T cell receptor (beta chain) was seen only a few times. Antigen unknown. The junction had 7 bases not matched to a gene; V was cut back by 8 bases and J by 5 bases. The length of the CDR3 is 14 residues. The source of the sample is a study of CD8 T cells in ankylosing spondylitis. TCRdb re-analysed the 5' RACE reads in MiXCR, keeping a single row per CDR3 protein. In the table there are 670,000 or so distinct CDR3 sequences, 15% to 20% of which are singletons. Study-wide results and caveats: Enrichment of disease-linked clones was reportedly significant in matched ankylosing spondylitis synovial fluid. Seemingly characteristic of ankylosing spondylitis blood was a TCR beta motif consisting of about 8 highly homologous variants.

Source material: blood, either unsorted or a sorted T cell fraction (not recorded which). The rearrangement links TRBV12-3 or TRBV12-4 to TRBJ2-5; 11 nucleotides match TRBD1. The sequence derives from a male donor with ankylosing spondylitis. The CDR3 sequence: CASSWTGGPETQYF. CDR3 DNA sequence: TGTGCCAGCTCCTGGACAGGGGGCCCTGAGACCCAGTACTTC.